A selection of T cell receptor beta chains follows, all from one sample in a study of T-cell memory formation after mild COVID-19. MiXCR, run by TCRdb on the 5' RACE reads, gives a single entry per CDR3 protein. The top ten clones hold approximately 23% of a sample with 250,000 to 350,000 distinct CDR3 sequences, approximately 16% of them seen once. The specimen sequenced was PBMCs or a T cell subset sorted from them (not recorded which). These receptors came from a man between 18 and 29 years old who had mild COVID-19 (a few samples of this study predate the infection). Cell type and time point are not known. Each CDR3 is given with its conserved first and last residue. Each record gives: clone size, D gene, V gene, J gene, CDR3 protein, CDR3 DNA. A D gene is named only where the DNA matches it firmly. Size tells how often a clone was seen (once, few, many) or the class of an expanded clone, and some rows leave it out.

abundance: many; d_gene: -; v_gene: TRBV7-2; j_gene: TRBJ2-5; CDR3aa: CASSLQKAGWTQYF; CDR3nt: TGTGCCAGCAGCCTCCAAAAGGCCGGTTGGACCCAGTACTTC
abundance: few; d_gene: -; v_gene: TRBV7-3; j_gene: TRBJ2-1; CDR3aa: CASSLMADNEQFF; CDR3nt: TGTGCCAGCAGCTTAATGGCCGACAATGAGCAGTTCTTC
abundance: few; d_gene: -; v_gene: TRBV7-2; j_gene: TRBJ2-2; CDR3aa: CASSFMAATGELFF; CDR3nt: TGTGCCAGCAGCTTTATGGCCGCCACCGGGGAGCTGTTTTTT
abundance: few; d_gene: -; v_gene: TRBV5-1; j_gene: TRBJ2-6; CDR3aa: CASSLDVAGANVLTF; CDR3nt: TGCGCCAGCAGCTTGGATGTAGCTGGGGCCAACGTCCTGACTTTC
abundance: few; d_gene: TRBD2; v_gene: TRBV5-6; j_gene: TRBJ2-3; CDR3aa: CASSRSLAGPVTDTQYF; CDR3nt: TGTGCCAGCAGCAGATCGTTAGCGGGGCCTGTCACAGATACGCAGTATTTT
abundance: -; d_gene: TRBD1; v_gene: TRBV20-1; j_gene: TRBJ2-5; CDR3aa: CSASSGTGFKETQYF; CDR3nt: TGCAGTGCTAGCTCTGGGACAGGGTTTAAAGAGACCCAGTACTTC
abundance: -; d_gene: -; v_gene: TRBV10-3; j_gene: TRBJ2-3; CDR3aa: CAISESLGGQYF; CDR3nt: TGTGCCATCAGTGAGTCTTTAGGGGGGCAGTATTTT
abundance: -; d_gene: TRBD1; v_gene: TRBV10-3; j_gene: TRBJ2-3; CDR3aa: CAISEAGGADTQYF; CDR3nt: TGTGCCATCAGCGAGGCAGGGGGCGCGGATACGCAGTATTTT
abundance: -; d_gene: -; v_gene: TRBV12-3/TRBV12-4; j_gene: TRBJ2-1; CDR3aa: CASRKTARNEQFF; CDR3nt: TGTGCCAGCAGAAAGACAGCCCGGAATGAGCAGTTCTTC
abundance: -; d_gene: -; v_gene: TRBV6-6; j_gene: TRBJ1-2; CDR3aa: CASNDRLQLVSLYGYTF; CDR3nt: TGTGCCAGCAATGACAGGTTGCAGCTAGTCTCCCTCTATGGCTACACCTTC
abundance: -; d_gene: -; v_gene: TRBV4-1; j_gene: TRBJ2-7; CDR3aa: CASSRIPGWSYEQYF; CDR3nt: TGCGCCAGCAGCCGAATCCCGGGCTGGTCCTACGAGCAGTACTTC
abundance: few; d_gene: -; v_gene: TRBV18; j_gene: TRBJ1-1; CDR3aa: CASSPAGDTEAFF; CDR3nt: TGTGCCAGCTCACCAGCGGGGGACACTGAAGCTTTCTTT
abundance: -; d_gene: -; v_gene: TRBV12-3/TRBV12-4; j_gene: TRBJ1-1; CDR3aa: CASSFRQRTEAFF; CDR3nt: TGTGCCAGCAGTTTCCGACAGAGGACTGAAGCTTTCTTT
abundance: few; d_gene: TRBD1; v_gene: TRBV4-3; j_gene: TRBJ1-1; CDR3aa: CASGYTGGNTEAFF; CDR3nt: TGCGCCAGCGGTTATACAGGGGGCAACACTGAAGCTTTCTTT
abundance: few; d_gene: -; v_gene: TRBV25-1; j_gene: TRBJ1-1; CDR3aa: CASRSQNTEAFF; CDR3nt: TGTGCCAGCAGGTCTCAGAACACTGAAGCTTTCTTT
abundance: -; d_gene: TRBD1; v_gene: TRBV12-3/TRBV12-4; j_gene: TRBJ1-5; CDR3aa: CASRPTGPNQPQHF; CDR3nt: TGTGCCAGCAGACCGACAGGGCCAAATCAGCCCCAGCATTTT
abundance: many; d_gene: TRBD1; v_gene: TRBV6-2/TRBV6-3; j_gene: TRBJ2-3; CDR3aa: CASSLGQATDTQYF; CDR3nt: TGTGCCAGCAGTTTGGGACAGGCCACAGATACGCAGTATTTT